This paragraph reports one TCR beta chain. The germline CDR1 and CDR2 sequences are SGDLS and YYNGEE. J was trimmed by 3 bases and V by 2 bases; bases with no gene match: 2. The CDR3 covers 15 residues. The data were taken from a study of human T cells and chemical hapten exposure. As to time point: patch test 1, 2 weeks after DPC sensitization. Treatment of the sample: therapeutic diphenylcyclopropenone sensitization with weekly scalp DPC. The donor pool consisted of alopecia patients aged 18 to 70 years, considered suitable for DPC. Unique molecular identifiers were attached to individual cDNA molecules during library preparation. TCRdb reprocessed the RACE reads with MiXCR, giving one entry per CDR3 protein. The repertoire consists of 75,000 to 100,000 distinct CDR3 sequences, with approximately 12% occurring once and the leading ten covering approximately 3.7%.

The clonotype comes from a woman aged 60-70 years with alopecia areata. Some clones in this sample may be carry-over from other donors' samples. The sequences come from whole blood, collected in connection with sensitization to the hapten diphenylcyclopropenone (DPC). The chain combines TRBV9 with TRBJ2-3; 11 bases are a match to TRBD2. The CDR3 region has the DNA TGTGCCAGCAGCGTCACTAGCGGGGGTACAGATACGCAGTATTTT. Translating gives CASSVTSGGTDTQYF. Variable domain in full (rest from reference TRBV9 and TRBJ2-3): DSGVTQTPKHLITATGQRVTLRCSPRSGDLSVYWYQQSLDQGLQFLIQYYNGEERAKGNILERFSAQQFPDLHSELNLSSLELGDSALYFCASSVTSGGTDTQYFGPGTRLTVL.